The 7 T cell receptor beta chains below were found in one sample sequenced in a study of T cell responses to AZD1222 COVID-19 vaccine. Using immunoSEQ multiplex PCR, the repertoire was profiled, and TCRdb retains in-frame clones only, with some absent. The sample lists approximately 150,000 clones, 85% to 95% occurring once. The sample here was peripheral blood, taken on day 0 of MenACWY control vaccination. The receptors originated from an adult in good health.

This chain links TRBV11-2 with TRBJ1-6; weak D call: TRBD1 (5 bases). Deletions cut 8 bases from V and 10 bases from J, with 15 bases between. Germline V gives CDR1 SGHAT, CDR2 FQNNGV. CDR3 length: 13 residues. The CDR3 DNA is TGTGCCAGCCGTTTAGGGGTAGGGTCACCCCTCCACTTT. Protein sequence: CASRLGVGSPLHF.

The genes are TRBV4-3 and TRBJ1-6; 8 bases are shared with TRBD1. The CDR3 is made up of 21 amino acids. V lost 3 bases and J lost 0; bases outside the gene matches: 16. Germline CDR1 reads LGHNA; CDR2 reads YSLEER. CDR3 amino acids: CASSQGGSGQGPSSYNSPLHF. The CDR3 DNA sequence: TGCGCCAGCAGCCAGGGTGGAAGCGGACAGGGCCCGAGCTCCTATAATTCACCCCTCCACTTT.

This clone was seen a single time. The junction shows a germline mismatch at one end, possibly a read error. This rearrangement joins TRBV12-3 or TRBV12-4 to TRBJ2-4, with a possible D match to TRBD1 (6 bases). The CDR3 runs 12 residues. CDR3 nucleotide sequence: TGTGCCAGCAGCCACATACAGGGTTTCCCCCACTTC. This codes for CASSHIQGFPHF.

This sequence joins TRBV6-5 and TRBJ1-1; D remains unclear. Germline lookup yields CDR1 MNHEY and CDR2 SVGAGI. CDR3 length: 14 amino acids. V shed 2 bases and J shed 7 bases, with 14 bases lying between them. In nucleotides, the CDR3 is TGTGCCAGCAGTTACATTCTCGGGAGTGGTGAAGCTTTCTTT. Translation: CASSYILGSGEAFF.

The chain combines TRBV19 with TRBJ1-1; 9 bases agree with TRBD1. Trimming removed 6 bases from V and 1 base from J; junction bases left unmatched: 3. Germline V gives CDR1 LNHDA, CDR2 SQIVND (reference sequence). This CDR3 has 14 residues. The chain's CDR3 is CASSRQGGNTEAFF. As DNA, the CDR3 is TGTGCCAGTAGCCGACAGGGGGGGAACACTGAAGCTTTCTTT.

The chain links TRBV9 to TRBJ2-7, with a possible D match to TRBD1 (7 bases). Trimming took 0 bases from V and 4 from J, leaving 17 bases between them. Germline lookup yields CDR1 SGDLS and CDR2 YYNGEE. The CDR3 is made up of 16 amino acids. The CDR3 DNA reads TGTGCCAGCAGCGTAGGCGGCAGGGGGGAATTATACGAGCAGTACTTC. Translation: CASSVGGRGELYEQYF.

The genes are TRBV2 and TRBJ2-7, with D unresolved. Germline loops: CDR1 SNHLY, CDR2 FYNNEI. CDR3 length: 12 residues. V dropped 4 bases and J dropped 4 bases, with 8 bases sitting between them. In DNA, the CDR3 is TGTGCCAGCAGTGGCAAAGGATACGAGCAGTACTTC. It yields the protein CASSGKGYEQYF.